What follows describes a single T cell receptor beta chain. Assay used: immunoSEQ multiplex PCR; TCRdb lists only in-frame clones, some missing. This table holds about 67,000 clones, approximately 87% found once. This entry comes from a study of OX40 agonist ivuxolimab in advanced cancers. Study-wide context: Three patients showed partial responses: one hepatocellular carcinoma and two cutaneous melanoma cases.

The J segment lost 9 bases and the V segment lost 6 bases, leaving 3 bases of the junction unmatched. This CDR3 has 13 residues. Looked up from germline, CDR1 is MRHNA and CDR2 is SNTAGT. The rearrangement joins TRBV6-4 to TRBJ2-1; the match to TRBD2 covers 12 bases. The sequencing here drew on CD4+ or CD8+ T cells sorted from blood, taken in a trial of the OX40 agonist ivuxolimab. The receptor was derived from an adult with an advanced solid tumor such as melanoma, head and neck, liver or kidney cancer. The CDR3 spells CASRLAGGGEQFF. CDR3 bases: TGTGCCAGCAGACTAGCGGGAGGCGGTGAGCAGTTCTTC.